This record looks at one T cell receptor (beta chain) sequence and its context. The data stem from a study of blood T cell repertoires in COVID-19. Study-wide context: Acute and convalescent COVID-19 samples came from the United States, Italy and Spain.

How the authors handled the data: Reference gene primer amplification gave estimated nucleated cell counts. Data came from immunoSEQ multiplex PCR; TCRdb stores just in-frame clones and leaves some out. The V and J calls and clone size were taken over from that table, and D and trimming were inferred from the DNA. This table holds roughly 280,000 clones, roughly nine tenths found once. V dropped 6 bases and J dropped 1 base, with 7 bases sitting between them. This CDR3 spans 13 amino acids. CDR1 is WNHNN and CDR2 is SYGVQD in the germline V gene (reference sequence). Sequenced: peripheral blood. This TCR came from a man between 45 and 60 years old with acute or convalescent COVID-19. V and J are TRBV10-1 and TRBJ1-3; D uncertain. As DNA, the CDR3 is TGCGCCAGCAGCTCGGGTTCTGGAAACACCATATATTTT. It codes for CASSSGSGNTIYF.